The present T cell receptor beta chain was sequenced within a study of cytomegalovirus exposure and HLA in healthy donors. Notes on the study in general: In a later analysis, at a false discovery rate of 0.05, 17,000 or so TCR beta sequences matched HLA alleles.

V shed 8 bases and J shed 4 bases, with 17 bases lying between them. CDR3 length: 14 residues. In germline, CDR1 is SNHLY, CDR2 FYNNEI. A multiplex PCR was run with 60 Vbeta primers and 13 Jbeta primers. Produced via immunoSEQ multiplex PCR; TCRdb's table is partial and in-frame only. The sample shows about 130,000 clones, about 79% of them seen only once. As for this clone: Its specificity is unknown.

This receptor was taken from a man between 50 and 59 years old in good health and CMV-seronegative. This sequence joins TRBV2 and TRBJ2-5; D is ambiguous. The sample taken for sequencing was PBMCs. Here the CDR3 reads CASAETPVRETQYF. In DNA, the CDR3 is TGTGCCAGCGCCGAAACTCCCGTTAGAGAGACCCAGTACTTC.